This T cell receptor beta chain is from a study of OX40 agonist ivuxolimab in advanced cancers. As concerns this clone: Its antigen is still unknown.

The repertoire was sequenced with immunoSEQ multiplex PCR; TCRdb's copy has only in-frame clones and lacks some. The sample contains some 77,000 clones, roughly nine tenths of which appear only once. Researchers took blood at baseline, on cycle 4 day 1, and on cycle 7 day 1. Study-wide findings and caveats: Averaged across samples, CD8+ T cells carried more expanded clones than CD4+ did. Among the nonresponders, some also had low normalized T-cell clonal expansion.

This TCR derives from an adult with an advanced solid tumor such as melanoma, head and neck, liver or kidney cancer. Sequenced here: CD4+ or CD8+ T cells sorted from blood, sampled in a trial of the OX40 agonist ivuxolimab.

Here the CDR3 DNA reads TGTGCCACCAGCAGGGGTGGCGGGGACGAGCAGTACTTC. Its translation: CATSRGGGDEQYF. V gene TRBV15 combines with J gene TRBJ2-7, with D tentatively TRBD2 (6 bases). V dropped 3 bases and J dropped 5 bases, with 11 bases sitting between them. The CDR3 runs 13 residues. Germline-derived CDR1 and CDR2 are LNHNV and YYDKDF (reference sequence).